The rows below give T cell receptor beta chains drawn from one sample of a study of blood T cell repertoires in COVID-19. Some clones are missing from TCRdb's copy, which holds only in-frame ones; the method was immunoSEQ multiplex PCR. The data contain over 120,000 clones, roughly nine tenths of them seen just once; the ten biggest clones take up roughly 1.5%. Sequencing was carried out using peripheral blood. The receptors were gathered from a human donor in a cohort sampled during active COVID-19. Both conserved end residues are part of each CDR3. Each record gives: V gene, clone size, D gene, J gene, CDR3 DNA, CDR3 protein. A D gene is named only where the DNA matches it firmly. Expanded clones get a size class; other rows say once, few or many, or leave the size out.

TRBV4-1	once	NA	TRBJ1-4	TGCGCCAGCAGTCGGGGGATTGCAACTAATGAAAAACTGTTTTTT	CASSRGIATNEKLFF
TRBV7-8	NA	TRBD1	TRBJ1-1	TGTGCCAGCAGCTTGGAAGACAGGGGGTACACTGAAGCTTTCTTT	CASSLEDRGYTEAFF
TRBV6-5	NA	TRBD1	TRBJ2-7	TGTGCCAGCAGCAATACCGGGACAGGGGGCTACGAGCAGTACTTC	CASSNTGTGGYEQYF
TRBV6-5	NA	TRBD1	TRBJ1-2	TGTGCCAGCAGTTACTCCGAGGGGGCGGCTAACTATGGCTACACCTTC	CASSYSEGAANYGYTF
TRBV21-1	NA	NA	TRBJ1-2	TGTGCCAGCAGTAGGGGGACATTTAACTATGGCTACACCTTC	CASSRGTFNYGYTF
TRBV14	NA	NA	TRBJ2-1	TGTGCCAGCAGCCCACCCACTAGCAGCAATGAGCAGTTCTTC	CASSPPTSSNEQFF
TRBV4-3	NA	TRBD1	TRBJ2-4	TGCGCCAGCAGCCCGGGGACAGGGATAAACATTCAGTACTTC	CASSPGTGINIQYF
TRBV4-1	NA	TRBD2	TRBJ2-3	TGCGCCAGCAGCCAAGATCCACCTAGCGGGGGGGCAGGAGATACGCAGTATTTT	CASSQDPPSGGAGDTQYF
TRBV19	NA	NA	TRBJ2-4	TGTGCCAGTAGTTCCTGGCCAGGGGTCGGAAAAAACATTCAGTACTTC	CASSSWPGVGKNIQYF
TRBV2	NA	TRBD2	TRBJ2-3	TGTGCCAGCAACCCTAGCGGGGTAGATACGCAGTATTTT	CASNPSGVDTQYF
TRBV2	few	NA	TRBJ1-2	TGTGCCAGCAGTTCCGGGTATGGCTACACCTTC	CASSSGYGYTF
TRBV5-8	NA	TRBD1	TRBJ2-5	TGTGCCAGCAGCCAAGGACAGGGAGGATGGGAGACCCAGTACTTC	CASSQGQGGWETQYF
TRBV7-2	once	TRBD2	TRBJ2-5	TGTGCCAGCAGCCGTAGCGGGGTTCAAGAGACCCAGTACTTC	CASSRSGVQETQYF
TRBV10-1	NA	NA	TRBJ1-1	TGCGCCAGCAGTGAATACCAGGGCGTGAACACTGAAGCTTTCTTT	CASSEYQGVNTEAFF
TRBV19	NA	TRBD1	TRBJ2-2	TGTGCCAGTAGTAGATCAGGGGGAAGCACCGGGGAGCTGTTTTTT	CASSRSGGSTGELFF
TRBV7-9	NA	TRBD2	TRBJ2-5	TGTGCCAGCAGCTTACTAGCGGGGGCGAAAGAGACCCAGTACTTC	CASSLLAGAKETQYF
TRBV6-6	NA	NA	TRBJ2-7	TGTGCCAGCAGTCCCTCCCTCTCCTACGAGCAGTACTTC	CASSPSLSYEQYF
TRBV29-1	NA	NA	TRBJ2-3	TGCAGCGTGGGGGCCACGGGGGATACGCAGTATTTT	CSVGATGDTQYF
TRBV28	NA	NA	TRBJ1-1	TGTGCCAGCAGCTCCTTACAGGTGAACACTGAAGCTTTCTTT	CASSSLQVNTEAFF
TRBV9	NA	TRBD2	TRBJ2-1	TGTGCCAGCAGCGTCGGGGGGTCCTACAATGAGCAGTTCTTC	CASSVGGSYNEQFF
TRBV19	NA	TRBD1	TRBJ2-2	TGTGCCAGTAGTGCCACCTGGACAGGGGGAACCGGGGAGCTGTTTTTT	CASSATWTGGTGELFF
TRBV5-4	NA	NA	TRBJ2-1	TGTGCCAGCAGCAGGGCTAGCGTCGATGAGCAGTTCTTC	CASSRASVDEQFF
TRBV7-2	NA	NA	TRBJ1-1	TGTGCCAGCAGCTTAGTAGGGGGTTTCGTAAACACTGAAGCTTTCTTT	CASSLVGGFVNTEAFF
TRBV2	NA	TRBD2	TRBJ2-3	TGTGCCAGCAGTGGGACTAGCGGGGAGGATACGCAGTATTTT	CASSGTSGEDTQYF
TRBV27	NA	TRBD1	TRBJ1-1	TGTGCCAGCAGTTTATTCGGGAAGGGGGCGTACACTGAAGCTTTCTTT	CASSLFGKGAYTEAFF
TRBV5-1	NA	TRBD2	TRBJ2-3	TGCGCCAGCAGCCCGACTAGCGGGGGGGCCTTTAGCACAGATACGCAGTATTTT	CASSPTSGGAFSTDTQYF
TRBV29-1	once	NA	TRBJ2-5	TGCAGCGTTGAAGGGTCAAGGACAAACCAAGAGACCCAGTACTTC	CSVEGSRTNQETQYF
TRBV19	NA	TRBD1	TRBJ1-4	TGTGCCAGTACTACAGGGGCCGCAACTAATGAAAAACTGTTTTTT	CASTTGAATNEKLFF
TRBV7-2	NA	NA	TRBJ1-5	TGTGCCAGCAGCCGAGCGGCGGCGCCCCAGCATTTT	CASSRAAAPQHF
TRBV15	once	NA	TRBJ2-3	TGTGCCACCAGCAGAGGAGCGGATACGCAGTATTTT	CATSRGADTQYF
TRBV5-5	NA	NA	TRBJ2-2	TGTGCCAGCAGCCCCGACAGGCCAACCGGGGAGCTGTTTTTT	CASSPDRPTGELFF
TRBV5-4	NA	NA	TRBJ1-2	TGTGCCAGCAGCTTGGGTCGACGGCAGGATAACGGCTACACCTTC	CASSLGRRQDNGYTF
TRBV12-3/TRBV12-4	NA	NA	TRBJ2-7	TGTGCCAGCAGTCCTCTAAACGAGCAGTACTTC	CASSPLNEQYF
TRBV4-3	NA	NA	TRBJ2-1	TGCGCCAGCAGCCAAGCCCTGCAGGGGGGTAGATGGGAGCAGTTCTTC	CASSQALQGGRWEQFF
TRBV19	NA	TRBD1	TRBJ2-7	TGTGCCAGTAGTATAATTTCGGGACAGAGCCACTACGAGCAGTACTTC	CASSIISGQSHYEQYF
TRBV5-1	NA	TRBD2	TRBJ2-1	TGCGCCAGCAGCTTGGCCCCTCTAGCGGGGGGGAACAATGAGCAGTTCTTC	CASSLAPLAGGNNEQFF
TRBV7-3	once	NA	TRBJ2-2	TGTGCCAGCGGGCTGTCGGGATCCGGGGAGCTGTTTTTT	CASGLSGSGELFF
TRBV5-1	NA	TRBD2	TRBJ2-2	TGCGCCAGCAGTGGGAGCGGGGGCTACACCGGGGAGCTGTTTTTT	CASSGSGGYTGELFF
TRBV18	NA	TRBD1	TRBJ1-2	TGTGCCAGTACGCAGGGGGAAGAAGGCTACACCTTC	CASTQGEEGYTF
TRBV19	NA	NA	TRBJ2-3	TGTGCCAGTAGTCCTCGTCCCGGGACATTTACAGATACGCAGTATTTT	CASSPRPGTFTDTQYF
TRBV7-6	NA	NA	TRBJ1-2	TGTGCCAGCAGCTTAGCCGTCAGGGGCCTTGGAGGCTACACCTTC	CASSLAVRGLGGYTF
TRBV9	NA	NA	TRBJ2-3	TGTGCCAGCAGCCCGGAAAGTAACCTCGGGGATACGCAGTATTTT	CASSPESNLGDTQYF
TRBV5-5	NA	NA	TRBJ1-1	TGTGCCAGCAGCTTGGGACTGCCTGAAGCTTTCTTT	CASSLGLPEAFF
TRBV6-2/TRBV6-3	NA	TRBD2	TRBJ2-7	TGTGCCAGCAGTTACACTAGCGGGGGGGCCTACGAGCAGTACTTC	CASSYTSGGAYEQYF
TRBV27	NA	TRBD2	TRBJ2-1	TGTGCCAGTTTGTCTAGCGGGGGTCTCAATGAGCAGTTCTTC	CASLSSGGLNEQFF
TRBV7-9	few	NA	TRBJ2-7	TGTGCCAGCAGCTTAGGCGGACTTACCTACGAGCAGTACTTC	CASSLGGLTYEQYF
TRBV11-3	NA	NA	TRBJ1-1	TGTGCCAGCAGCTTTCAGGGGAACACTGAAGCTTTCTTT	CASSFQGNTEAFF